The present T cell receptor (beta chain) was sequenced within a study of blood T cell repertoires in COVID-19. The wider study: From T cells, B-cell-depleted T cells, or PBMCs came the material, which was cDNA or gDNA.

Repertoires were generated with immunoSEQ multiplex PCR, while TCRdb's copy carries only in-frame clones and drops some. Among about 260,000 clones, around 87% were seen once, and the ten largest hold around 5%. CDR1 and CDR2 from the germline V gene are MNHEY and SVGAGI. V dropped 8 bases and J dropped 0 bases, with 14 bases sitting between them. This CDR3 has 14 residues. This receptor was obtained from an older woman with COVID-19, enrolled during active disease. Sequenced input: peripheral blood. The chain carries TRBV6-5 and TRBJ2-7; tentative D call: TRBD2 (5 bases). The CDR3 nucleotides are TGTGCCAGCCTGCGGGCGATCAACTCCTACGAGCAGTACTTC. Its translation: CASLRAINSYEQYF.